These 26 T cell receptor beta chains came from one sample sequenced in a study of blood T cell repertoires in COVID-19. Here immunoSEQ multiplex PCR was the method, and the copy in TCRdb shows in-frame clones only, minus some. Altogether fewer than 500,000 clones are present, 70% to 90% being singletons, with the ten largest covering approximately 1.2%. The sequencing sample was made of PBMCs or T cells enriched from blood (not recorded which). All receptors derive from a man aged 30 to 45 who had recovered from COVID-19.

V is TRBV5-1 and J is TRBJ1-1; tentative D call: TRBD1 (5 bases). This CDR3 contains 15 residues. V gave up 7 bases and J gave up 5 bases, with 21 bases separating them. The germline V gene encodes CDR1 SGHRS and CDR2 YFSETQ. The CDR3 DNA sequence: TGCGCCAGCTCCCGCAGCAGGGAATACCAAACTGAAGCTTTCTTT. This sequence encodes CASSRSREYQTEAFF.

This clone was counted only a few times. The V gene is TRBV7-9, the J gene TRBJ2-7, with TRBD2 matching over 13 bases. The CDR3 consists of 14 residues. After removal of 5 bases from V and 6 bases from J, the junction contained 4 bases not matched to a gene. In germline, CDR1 is SEHNR, CDR2 FQNEAQ (reference sequence). In DNA, the CDR3 is TGTGCCAGCAGCACTGGGACTAGCGGGGTCGAGCAGTACTTC. It encodes CASSTGTSGVEQYF.

The chain combines TRBV6-1 with TRBJ2-5; D unclear. The CDR3 contains 12 residues. The germline V gene encodes CDR1 MNHNS and CDR2 SASEGT. Trimming stripped 0 bases from V and 5 bases from J, with 4 bases between. As DNA, the CDR3 is TGTGCCAGCAGTGAAGCGCGTGAGACCCAGTACTTC. Translating gives CASSEARETQYF.

This clone occurred once. This sequence joins TRBV6-1 and TRBJ2-7; possible D gene TRBD1, 5 bases. Between the trimmed V and J ends, which lost 2 bases and 4 bases, there was a span of 9 bases. CDR1 and CDR2 (germline): MNHNS, SASEGT. This CDR3 is 13 amino acids long. This chain's CDR3 is CASSEIRGYEQYF. DNA for the CDR3: TGTGCCAGCAGTGAAATAAGGGGATACGAGCAGTACTTC.

The chain recombines TRBV29-1 with TRBJ1-1; D is ambiguous. The CDR3 runs 13 residues. Germline CDR1 SQVTM, CDR2 ANQGSEA. The V end lost 7 bases, the J end lost 1 base, and 13 bases lay between the germline ends. The CDR3 protein is CSAMEAQNTEAFF. The CDR3 nucleotides are TGCAGCGCGATGGAGGCCCAGAACACTGAAGCTTTCTTT.

The gene calls are TRBV19 and TRBJ2-3; TRBD1 might be the D (6 bases). The germline CDR1 and CDR2 sequences are LNHDA and SQIVND (reference sequence). The CDR3 length is 14 residues. With 6 bases removed from V and 9 bases from J, the gap between germline ends came to 19 bases. DNA for the CDR3: TGTGCCAGTAGACCCTCCATACAGGGCCTAACGCAGTATTTT. Residues: CASRPSIQGLTQYF.

V usage is TRBV27 and J usage is TRBJ1-2, with D maybe TRBD1 (6 bases). The CDR3 runs 14 residues. Trimming left V 2 bases short and J 7 bases short, with 14 bases between. The germline V gene encodes CDR1 MNHEY and CDR2 SMNVEV (reference sequence). CDR3 amino acids: CASSLTGGAGGYTF. The CDR3 DNA sequence: TGTGCCAGCAGTTTAACGGGGGGCGCGGGTGGCTACACCTTC.

Here the CDR3 DNA reads TGTGCCAGCAGTCTCAGGGCGATGCACACTGAAGCTTTCTTT. It specifies CASSLRAMHTEAFF. The chain combines TRBV7-2 with TRBJ1-1, with D tentatively TRBD1 (5 bases). The CDR3 has 14 residues. Germline V gene data show CDR1 as SGHTA and CDR2 as FQGNSA. V was clipped by 6 bases and J by 3 bases, with 14 bases between them.

The chain couples TRBV25-1 to TRBJ1-3, with D maybe TRBD1 (5 bases). The CDR3 spans 11 residues. V dropped 5 bases and J dropped 9 bases, with 8 bases sitting between them. Germline V lookup: CDR1 MGHDK, CDR2 SYGVNS. CDR3 sequence: CASSRGFTIYF. CDR3 coding DNA: TGTGCCAGCAGTAGGGGATTCACCATATATTTT.

On this clone itself: Different DNA sequences within this sample yield the same CDR3. J is TRBJ2-2 and V is TRBV7-3, with D maybe TRBD1 (6 bases). V dropped 5 bases and J dropped 6 bases, with 10 bases sitting between them. CDR1 SGHTA and CDR2 FQGTGA come from the germline V gene. CDR3 length: 13 amino acids. Here the CDR3 reads CASSPQGAGELFF. CDR3 DNA sequence: TGTGCCAGCAGCCCACAGGGAGCCGGGGAGCTGTTTTTT.

The rearrangement uses TRBV9 and TRBJ1-1; the D is unclear. The CDR3 totals 13 residues. The ends were cut back, 4 bases at V and 2 bases at J, with 9 bases in the middle. The V gene's germline CDR1 is SGDLS and CDR2 YYNGEE. This CDR3 is CASSLPGNTEAFF. Here the CDR3 DNA reads TGTGCCAGCAGCCTCCCTGGCAACACTGAAGCTTTCTTT. Complete variable domain (other parts from reference TRBV9 and TRBJ1-1): DSGVTQTPKHLITATGQRVTLRCSPRSGDLSVYWYQQSLDQGLQFLIQYYNGEERAKGNILERFSAQQFPDLHSELNLSSLELGDSALYFCASSLPGNTEAFFGQGTRLTVV.

The chain combines TRBV7-9 with TRBJ1-2, with D maybe TRBD1 (5 bases). The ends were cut back, 1 base at V and 7 bases at J, with 13 bases in the middle. The CDR3 runs to 14 residues. The germline V gene encodes CDR1 SEHNR and CDR2 FQNEAQ (reference sequence). This chain's CDR3 is CASSLGGLRSGYTF. The DNA of the CDR3 is TGTGCCAGCAGCTTAGGGGGACTACGGAGTGGCTACACCTTC. Variable domain in full (rest from reference TRBV7-9 and TRBJ1-2): DTGVSQNPRHKITKRGQNVTFRCDPISEHNRLYWYRQTLGQGPEFLTYFQNEAQLEKSRLLSDRFSAERPKGSFSTLEIQRTEQGDSAMYLCASSLGGLRSGYTFGSGTRLTVV.

This chain uses TRBV7-9 with TRBJ1-2, with a possible D match to TRBD1 (6 bases). The CDR3 sequence is 14 residues long. In germline, CDR1 is SEHNR, CDR2 FQNEAQ (reference sequence). V was shortened by 2 bases and J by 4 bases, with 11 bases between the two germline ends. CDR3 region: CASSLQGKGYGYTF. CDR3 sequence (DNA): TGTGCCAGCAGCTTACAGGGGAAAGGCTATGGCTACACCTTC.

J is TRBJ1-2 and V is TRBV3-1 (or the pseudogene TRBV3-2), with 8 bases matching TRBD1. The V gene's germline CDR1 is LGHDT and CDR2 YNNKEL (reference sequence). CDR3 length equals 13 residues. V lost 4 bases and J lost 8; bases outside the gene matches: 6. CDR3 DNA sequence: TGTGCCAGCAGCCGCAGGGGGCAGGGGGGCTACACCTTC. Translation: CASSRRGQGGYTF.

This clone was seen a single time. The chain links TRBV6-5 to TRBJ1-2; no clear D gene. The germline V gene has CDR1 MNHEY and CDR2 SVGAGI. V lost 11 bases, J lost 7 bases, and 17 bases lay in between. The CDR3 is made up of 12 amino acids. The CDR3 is CASGRDVVGYTF. The CDR3 nucleotides read TGTGCCTCGGGCCGGGATGTGGTTGGCTACACCTTC.

This chain links TRBV27 with TRBJ1-2; 11 bases fit TRBD1. J was trimmed by 6 bases and V by 8 bases; bases with no gene match: 2. The CDR3 runs to 12 residues. CDR1 MNHEY and CDR2 SMNVEV come from the germline V gene (reference sequence). Written as DNA, the CDR3 is TGTGCCAGCGCGGGACAGGGGGATGGCTACACCTTC. Encoded protein: CASAGQGDGYTF.

The CDR3: CASSQENRENTEAFF. The DNA of the CDR3 is TGCGCCAGCAGCCAAGAAAACAGGGAGAACACTGAAGCTTTCTTT. The chain has TRBV4-1 and TRBJ1-1; the D gene is possibly TRBD1 (6 bases). V lost 0 bases and J lost 1, with 9 bases in between. Germline V lookup: CDR1 MGHRA, CDR2 YSYEKL. CDR3 size: 15 residues.

V is TRBV7-9 and J is TRBJ1-5; the match to TRBD1 covers 7 bases. With 4 bases clipped from V and 7 bases from J, the junction kept 10 bases outside the gene matches. Per germline, CDR1 SEHNR and CDR2 FQNEAQ (reference sequence). This CDR3 spans 15 amino acids. The CDR3: CASSSSTGHNQPQHF. The DNA of the CDR3 is TGTGCCAGCAGCTCCTCGACAGGGCATAACCAGCCCCAGCATTTT.

The chain employs TRBV14 and TRBJ1-1, with a weak D call TRBD1 (5 bases). Germline V CDR1 and CDR2: SGHDN, FVKESK. V was shortened by 4 bases and J by 8 bases, with 17 bases between the two germline ends. This CDR3 is built from 14 residues. CDR3 DNA: TGTGCCAGCAGCCCGACAGCGATCAACTTCGAAGCTTTCTTT. This sequence encodes CASSPTAINFEAFF.

The J gene is TRBJ1-2, the V gene TRBV30; 8 positions match TRBD1. The V and J ends lost 3 bases and 2 bases, in that order; junction bases with no gene match: 2. CDR3 length: 13 residues. In germline, CDR1 is GTSNPN, CDR2 SVGIG (reference sequence). This CDR3 reads CAWRGQANYGYTF. The CDR3 nucleotides read TGTGCCTGGAGGGGACAGGCGAACTATGGCTACACCTTC.

This chain links TRBV6-4 with TRBJ1-2; 10 nucleotides agree with TRBD1. CDR1 is MRHNA and CDR2 is SNTAGT in the germline V gene. V dropped 6 bases and J dropped 5; count of bases not matched to a gene: 9. This CDR3 contains 15 residues. In DNA form, the CDR3 reads TGTGCCAGCAGCCCGACAGGGGGCCCAAGATATGGCTACACCTTC. Its protein product is CASSPTGGPRYGYTF.

This chain uses TRBV7-3 with TRBJ1-1; D remains ambiguous. V dropped 0 bases and J dropped 3 bases, with 11 bases sitting between them. The CDR3 is 15 residues long. The germline V gene has CDR1 SGHTA and CDR2 FQGTGA. The CDR3 DNA reads as TGTGCCAGCAGCTTAACCGCGGGTTGGGACACTGAAGCTTTCTTT. Translation gives CASSLTAGWDTEAFF.

Here the CDR3 DNA reads TGTGCCAGCGGACAGGGGGGAAACACCATATATTTT. Translated, it gives CASGQGGNTIYF. The chain joins TRBV27 to TRBJ1-3; 9 bases match TRBD1. Unmatched junction bases numbered 0, after V lost 8 bases and J lost 4 bases. CDR1 MNHEY and CDR2 SMNVEV come from the germline V gene (reference sequence). This CDR3 has 12 amino acids.

This rearrangement joins TRBV14 to TRBJ1-2; D is unresolved. The germline V gene encodes CDR1 SGHDN and CDR2 FVKESK. The CDR3 extends over 12 amino acids. Trimming removed 1 base from V and 7 bases from J, with 7 bases in between. The CDR3 loop is CASSQVSSGYTF. CDR3 coding DNA: TGTGCCAGCAGCCAAGTGAGTTCTGGCTACACCTTC.

The chain employs TRBV4-2 and TRBJ2-3; the D gene is possibly TRBD1 (6 bases). The CDR3 is made up of 16 amino acids. In germline, CDR1 is LGHNA, CDR2 YNFKEQ. V lost 1 base, J lost 1 base, and 12 bases lay in between. The CDR3 DNA reads TGTGCCAGCAGCCAAGTACCCGCAGGGGGCACAGATACGCAGTATTTT. Its translation: CASSQVPAGGTDTQYF.

As DNA, the CDR3 is TGTGCCAGCAGCACACAAGTCAATCAGCCCCAGCATTTT. Translating gives CASSTQVNQPQHF. The chain combines TRBV12-3 or TRBV12-4 with TRBJ1-5; no reliable D call. V was trimmed by 6 bases and J by 3 bases, leaving 9 bases between them. CDR3 size: 13 residues.